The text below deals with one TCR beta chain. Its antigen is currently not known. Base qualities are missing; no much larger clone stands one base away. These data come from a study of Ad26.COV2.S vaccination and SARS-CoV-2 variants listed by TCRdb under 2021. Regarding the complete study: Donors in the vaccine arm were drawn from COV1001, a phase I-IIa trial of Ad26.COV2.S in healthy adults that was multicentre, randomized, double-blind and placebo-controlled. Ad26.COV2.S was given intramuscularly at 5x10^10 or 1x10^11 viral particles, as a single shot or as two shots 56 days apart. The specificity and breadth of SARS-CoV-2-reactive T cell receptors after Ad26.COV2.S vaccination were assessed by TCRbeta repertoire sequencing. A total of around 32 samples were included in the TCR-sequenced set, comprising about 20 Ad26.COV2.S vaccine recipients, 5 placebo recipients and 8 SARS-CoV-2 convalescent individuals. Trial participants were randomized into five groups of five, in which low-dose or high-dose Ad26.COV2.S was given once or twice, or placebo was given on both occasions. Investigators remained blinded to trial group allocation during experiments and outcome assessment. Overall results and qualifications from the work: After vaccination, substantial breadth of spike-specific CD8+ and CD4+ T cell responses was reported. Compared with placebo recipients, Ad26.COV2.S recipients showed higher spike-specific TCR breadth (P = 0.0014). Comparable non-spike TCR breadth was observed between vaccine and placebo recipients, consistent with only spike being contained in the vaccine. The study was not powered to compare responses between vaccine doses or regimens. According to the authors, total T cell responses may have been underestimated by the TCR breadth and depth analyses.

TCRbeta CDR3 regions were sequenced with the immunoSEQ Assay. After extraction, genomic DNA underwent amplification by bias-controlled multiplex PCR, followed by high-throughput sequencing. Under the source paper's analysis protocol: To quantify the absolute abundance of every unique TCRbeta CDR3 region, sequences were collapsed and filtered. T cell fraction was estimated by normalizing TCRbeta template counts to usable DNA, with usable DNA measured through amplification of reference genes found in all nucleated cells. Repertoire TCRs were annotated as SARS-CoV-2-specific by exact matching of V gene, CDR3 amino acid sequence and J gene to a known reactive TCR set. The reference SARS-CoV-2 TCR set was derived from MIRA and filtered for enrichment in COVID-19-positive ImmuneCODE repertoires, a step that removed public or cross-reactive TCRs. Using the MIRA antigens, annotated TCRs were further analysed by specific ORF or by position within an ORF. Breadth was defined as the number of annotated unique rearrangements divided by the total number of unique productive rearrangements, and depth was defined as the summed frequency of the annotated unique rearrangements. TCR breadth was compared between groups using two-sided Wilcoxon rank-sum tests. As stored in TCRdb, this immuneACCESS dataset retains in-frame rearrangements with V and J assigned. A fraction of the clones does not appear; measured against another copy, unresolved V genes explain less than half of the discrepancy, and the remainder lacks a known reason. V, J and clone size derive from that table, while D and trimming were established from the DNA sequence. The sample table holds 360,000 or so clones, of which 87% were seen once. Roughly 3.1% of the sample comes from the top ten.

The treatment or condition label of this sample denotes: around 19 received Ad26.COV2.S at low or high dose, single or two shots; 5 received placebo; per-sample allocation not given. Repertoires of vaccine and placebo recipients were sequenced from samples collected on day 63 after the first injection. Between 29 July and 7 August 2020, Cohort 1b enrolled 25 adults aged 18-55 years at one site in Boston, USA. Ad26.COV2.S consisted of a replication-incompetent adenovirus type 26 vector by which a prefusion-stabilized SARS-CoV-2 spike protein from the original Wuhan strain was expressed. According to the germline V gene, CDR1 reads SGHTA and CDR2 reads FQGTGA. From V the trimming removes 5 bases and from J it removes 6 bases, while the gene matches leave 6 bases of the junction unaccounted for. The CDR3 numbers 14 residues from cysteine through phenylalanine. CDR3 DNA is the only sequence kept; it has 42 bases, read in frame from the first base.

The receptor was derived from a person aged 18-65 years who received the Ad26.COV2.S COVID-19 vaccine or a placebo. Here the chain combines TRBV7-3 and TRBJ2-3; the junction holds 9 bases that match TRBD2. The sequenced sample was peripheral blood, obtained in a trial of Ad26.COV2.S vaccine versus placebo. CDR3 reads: CASSPGTSLDTQYF. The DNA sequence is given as TGTGCCAGCAGCCCCGGGACTAGCTTGGATACGCAGTATTTT.